The 28 T cell receptor beta chains given below trace back to one sample, sequenced in a study of T cells in Graves' hyperthyroidism and ophthalmopathy. Researchers amplified the TCR beta CDR3 regions from RNA transcripts. TCR CDR3 regions were first amplified by RT-PCR with HTBI primers. Using its own MiXCR run on the multiplex PCR reads, TCRdb lists one record per CDR3 protein. The sample lists approximately 220,000 distinct CDR3 sequences; around 20% were seen once. The sample consisted of blood. These receptors all stem from a man in his forties or fifties with Graves' hyperthyroidism.

This clonotype appeared many times. The chain is built from TRBV10-3 and TRBJ2-7; D is uncertain. CDR3 length: 14 residues. Germline V gene data show CDR1 as ENHRY and CDR2 as SYGVKD. The V and J ends lost 2 bases and 2 bases respectively, with 10 bases between them. The CDR3 loop reads CAISERGSPYEQYF. CDR3 nucleotides: TGTGCCATCAGTGAGAGAGGCAGTCCCTACGAGCAGTACTTC.

This clonotype was detected ten times or more. The V call is TRBV30, the J call TRBJ1-6; D gene ambiguous. V shed 2 bases and J shed 5 bases, with 4 bases lying between them. In germline, CDR1 is GTSNPN, CDR2 SVGIG (reference sequence). This CDR3 comprises 12 residues. The CDR3 protein is CAWSQNNSPLHF. CDR3 DNA: TGTGCCTGGAGTCAGAATAATTCACCCCTCCACTTT.

This clonotype was seen at least ten times. The chain combines TRBV12-3 or TRBV12-4 with TRBJ1-6; maybe TRBD1 (6 bases). V was clipped by 6 bases and J by 5 bases, with 14 bases between them. This CDR3 is built from 15 residues. The CDR3 is CASSQGQQDNSPLHF. The CDR3 DNA reads TGTGCCAGCAGCCAAGGACAGCAGGATAATTCACCCCTCCACTTT.

The chain recombines TRBV10-3 with TRBJ1-1; TRBD1 might be the D (5 bases). The CDR3 consists of 13 residues. Trimming took 3 bases from V and 1 from J, leaving 6 bases between them. The V gene's germline CDR1 is ENHRY and CDR2 SYGVKD. CDR3 nucleotide sequence: TGTGCCATCAGTGACGACAGGAACACTGAAGCTTTCTTT. This sequence encodes CAISDDRNTEAFF.

This clonotype was counted a single time. A much larger clone sits a single nucleotide away, making a read error possible. The chain couples TRBV7-9 to TRBJ2-5, with TRBD1 matching 7 bases. Per the germline V gene, CDR1 is SEHNR and CDR2 is FQNEAQ (reference sequence). The CDR3 loop spans 14 amino acids. The DNA for the CDR3 is TGTGCCAGCAGCGTAGCGACAGGGTTAGAGACCCAGTACTTC. Translated: CASSVATGLETQYF.

The chain is built from TRBV5-1 and TRBJ2-7; TRBD1 agrees at 8 bases. Trimming removed 5 bases from V and 0 bases from J; junction bases left unmatched: 4. CDR1 and CDR2 from the germline V gene are SGHRS and YFSETQ. This CDR3 region has 14 residues. The CDR3: CASRTGASSYEQYF. As DNA, the CDR3 is TGCGCCAGCAGGACAGGGGCCAGCTCCTACGAGCAGTACTTC.

For this clonotype: A junction boundary mismatches the germline segment, possibly from a read error. The chain is built from TRBV28 and TRBJ2-3; 10 nucleotides agree with TRBD2. Per the germline V gene, CDR1 is MDHEN and CDR2 is SYDVKM. The CDR3 totals 15 residues. The CDR3 here is CASRLLAGGTDTQYF. For the CDR3, the DNA is TGTGCCAGCAGATTATTAGCGGGAGGAACAGATACGCAGTATTTT. Looking up the rest from reference TRBV28 and TRBJ2-3 gives the full variable domain: DVKVTQSSRYLVKRTGEKVFLECVQDMDHENMFWYRQDPGLGLRLIYFSYDVKMKEKGDIPEGYSVSREKKERFSLILESASTNQTSMYLCASRLLAGGTDTQYFGPGTRLTVL.

The sample holds many counts of this clonotype. This chain uses TRBV2 with TRBJ1-5; possibly TRBD1 for D (6 bases). Germline CDR1 and CDR2: SNHLY and FYNNEI. The CDR3 covers 15 residues. Trimming removed 3 bases at V and 1 base at J, with 10 bases between. CDR3 residues: CASSDRDISNQPQHF. The CDR3 nucleotides are TGTGCCAGCAGTGACCGGGACATAAGCAATCAGCCCCAGCATTTT.

The table lists this clonotype with many counts. V is TRBV12-3 or TRBV12-4 and J is TRBJ2-5; maybe TRBD1 (5 bases). V lost 3 bases, J lost 6 bases, and 8 bases lay in between. The CDR3 runs 12 residues. CDR3 amino acids: CASSFRVKTQYF. The CDR3 coding sequence is TGTGCCAGCAGTTTCAGGGTGAAGACCCAGTACTTC.

There are many counts of this clonotype. The CDR3 nucleotides read TGTGCCAGCAGCTTGGGCCGGGGCAGCGGGAAGACCCAGTACTTC. Protein: CASSLGRGSGKTQYF. This sequence joins TRBV13 and TRBJ2-5, with 7 bases lining up with TRBD2. The CDR3 covers 15 residues. With V trimmed by 3 bases and J by 6 bases, 10 bases remained unmatched. Per the germline V gene, CDR1 is PRHDT and CDR2 is FYEKMQ (reference sequence).

This clonotype has only a few counts. This chain uses TRBV30 with TRBJ2-3, with D tentatively TRBD1 or TRBD2 (5 bases each). V was clipped by 2 bases and J by 3 bases, with 15 bases between them. The germline gives CDR1 GTSNPN, CDR2 SVGIG (reference sequence). This CDR3 contains 15 residues. CDR3 sequence: CAWSWTRTLTDTQYF. In nucleotides, the CDR3 is TGTGCCTGGAGTTGGACAAGGACTTTGACAGATACGCAGTATTTT.

V is TRBV20-1 and J is TRBJ1-5; D may be TRBD1 (6 bases). The CDR3 contains 13 residues. CDR1 and CDR2 (germline): DFQATT, SNEGSKA (reference sequence). This CDR3 reads CSLWGARRQPQHF. The CDR3 DNA reads TGCAGCCTGTGGGGGGCTAGGCGACAGCCCCAGCATTTT.

This clonotype was picked up many times. The chain combines TRBV7-2 with TRBJ2-7; no clear D. CDR1 is SGHTA, CDR2 FQGNSA, per germline. V dropped 1 base and J dropped 1 base, with 11 bases sitting between them. The CDR3 covers 15 residues. In nucleotides, the CDR3 is TGTGCCAGCAGCTTAGTCAAGGTTCGATCCTACGAGCAGTACTTC. Its translation: CASSLVKVRSYEQYF.

This clonotype showed up just a few times. The V call is TRBV9, the J call TRBJ1-1; D unresolved. Trimming cost V 3 bases and J 1 base, with 19 bases left between them. Germline CDR1 reads SGDLS; CDR2 reads YYNGEE. The CDR3 has 17 residues. The CDR3 nucleotides read TGTGCCAGCAGCGAAGGGCCCCTTGGACGCCGGAACACTGAAGCTTTCTTT. This translates into CASSEGPLGRRNTEAFF.

This clonotype appeared many times. The CDR3 DNA reads TGTGCCAGCTCACCACCCCGGGGGCGCTCCTACAATGAGCAGTTCTTC. Residues: CASSPPRGRSYNEQFF. The chain combines TRBV18 with TRBJ2-1; TRBD1 or TRBD2 may be the D gene (6 bases each). The V gene lost 0 bases and the J gene lost 0 bases, with 9 bases spanning the gap. Germline V gene lookup returns CDR1 KGHSH and CDR2 LQKENI. CDR3 size: 16 residues.

CDR3 amino acids: CASSLAGRGYEQYF. CDR3 bases: TGTGCCAGCAGCTTAGCCGGCAGGGGGTACGAGCAGTACTTC. The chain couples TRBV11-2 to TRBJ2-7; 7 bases are shared with TRBD1. The CDR3 consists of 14 residues. CDR1 is SGHAT and CDR2 is FQNNGV in the germline V gene. V lost 1 base to trimming and J lost 4 bases; unmatched junction nucleotides: 4.

This clonotype was recorded many times. The chain has TRBV27 and TRBJ1-5; maybe TRBD1 (6 bases). The CDR3 length is 14 residues. Per the germline V gene, CDR1 is MNHEY and CDR2 is SMNVEV (reference sequence). The V end lost 5 bases, the J end lost 4 bases, and 12 bases lay between the germline ends. The CDR3 DNA is TGTGCCAGCAGTCCACGGACAGAAAATCAGCCCCAGCATTTT. This translates into CASSPRTENQPQHF.

This clonotype has a count of ten or more. The chain carries TRBV7-2 and TRBJ1-1, with D uncertain. The CDR3 sequence is 14 residues long. Trimming cost V 2 bases and J 2 bases, with 9 bases left between them. CDR1 is SGHTA and CDR2 is FQGNSA in the germline V gene. The CDR3 reads CASSLYGENTEAFF. The DNA for the CDR3 is TGTGCCAGCAGCTTATACGGGGAAAACACTGAAGCTTTCTTT.

This clonotype was counted between two and nine times. An end of the junction does not agree with germline; a read error may underlie this. V and J are TRBV28 and TRBJ1-2; D remains unclear. CDR1 is MDHEN and CDR2 is SYDVKM in the germline V gene. The CDR3 runs to 14 residues. The CDR3 DNA reads as TGTGCCGGCAGTTTAGCAGCCTTAAACTATGGCTACACCTTC. Translation: CAGSLAALNYGYTF.

This clonotype turned up a few times. This chain connects TRBV2 to TRBJ1-1, with 7 bases fitting TRBD1. Looked up from germline, CDR1 is SNHLY and CDR2 is FYNNEI. The CDR3 has 15 amino acids. V shed 6 bases and J 4 bases; nucleotides not matched to a gene: 11. The CDR3 DNA follows: TGTGCCAGCAGGTCCTCAGGGGGAACGTTCACTGAAGCTTTCTTT. Encoded protein: CASRSSGGTFTEAFF.

The V call is TRBV6-5, the J call TRBJ1-2, with 8 bases identical to TRBD1. J lost 1 base, V lost 0 bases, and 7 bases had no gene match. CDR1 and CDR2 from the germline V gene are MNHEY and SVGAGI. The CDR3 extends over 17 amino acids. The CDR3 nucleotides are TGTGCCAGCAGTTACTCCCTCACCAGGGGGCTTAACTATGGCTACACCTTC. Translation: CASSYSLTRGLNYGYTF.

Points on this clonotype: This sequence may be a read error, since a much larger clone differs from it by one base. V gene TRBV28 combines with J gene TRBJ2-2; 10 bases are a match to TRBD2. CDR1 and CDR2 from the germline V gene are MDHEN and SYDVKM. CDR3 size: 16 residues. V shed 5 bases and J 0 bases; nucleotides not matched to a gene: 3. The CDR3 sequence: CASSIAGGTNTGELFF. The CDR3 nucleotides read TGTGCCAGCAGTATAGCGGGGGGCACGAACACCGGGGAGCTGTTTTTT.

This clonotype was counted many times. The chain couples TRBV7-9 to TRBJ2-5; D is ambiguous. This CDR3 is built from 12 residues. From germline, CDR1 is SEHNR and CDR2 FQNEAQ (reference sequence). Trimming pared 5 bases from V and 6 bases from J, leaving 10 bases between. CDR3 region: CASSPTLQTQYF. CDR3 bases: TGTGCCAGCAGCCCCACTCTGCAGACCCAGTACTTC.

There are many counts of this clonotype. This chain uses TRBV28 with TRBJ2-7; TRBD1 might be the D (6 bases). CDR1 and CDR2 (germline): MDHEN, SYDVKM. Trimming pared 1 base from V and 8 bases from J, leaving 15 bases between. CDR3 length: 14 residues. CDR3 bases: TGTGCCAGCAGTTTATTTACAGGGCCTTACAAGCAGTACTTC. Translated: CASSLFTGPYKQYF.

This clonotype has a handful of counts. This rearrangement joins TRBV7-9 to TRBJ2-7; perhaps TRBD1 as D (5 bases). This CDR3 has 15 residues. V lost 0 bases and J 2 bases, leaving 11 bases between the germline ends. Germline loops: CDR1 SEHNR, CDR2 FQNEAQ (reference sequence). For the CDR3, the DNA is TGTGCCAGCAGCTTAGCTGTGGGGCCAGCCTACGAGCAGTACTTC. This sequence encodes CASSLAVGPAYEQYF.

The table lists this clonotype with many counts. V usage is TRBV7-3 and J usage is TRBJ1-1; TRBD1 might be the D (6 bases). V shed 0 bases and J shed 2 bases, with 10 bases lying between them. The CDR3 totals 15 residues. The germline V gene has CDR1 SGHTA and CDR2 FQGTGA. Here the CDR3 reads CASSLTWGANTEAFF. CDR3 nucleotides: TGTGCCAGCAGCTTAACGTGGGGGGCCAACACTGAAGCTTTCTTT.

Many counts were recorded for this clonotype. This chain joins TRBV20-1 and TRBJ2-5; 10 bases map to TRBD2. This CDR3 comprises 16 residues. Trimming removed 3 bases from V and 2 bases from J; junction bases left unmatched: 9. The germline CDR1 and CDR2 sequences are DFQATT and SNEGSKA (reference sequence). For the CDR3, the DNA is TGCAGTGCTAGCCCCATAGCGGGGGGTTCGCAAGAGACCCAGTACTTC. Translating gives CSASPIAGGSQETQYF.

The table lists this clonotype with many counts. The chain employs TRBV20-1 and TRBJ1-1; D is possibly TRBD1 (5 bases). V was cut by 2 bases and J by 3 bases, with 10 bases left in between. CDR1 DFQATT and CDR2 SNEGSKA come from the germline V gene (reference sequence). The CDR3 extends over 13 amino acids. The CDR3 reads CSARSDTYTEAFF. The DNA of the CDR3 is TGCAGTGCTAGATCGGACACTTACACTGAAGCTTTCTTT.